The 28 T cell receptor beta chains below come from one sample, sequenced in a study of T cell repertoires and HLA-DP antigens. No antigens are known for them. Sequencing used immunoSEQ multiplex PCR; TCRdb keeps in-frame clones, though not all of them. The table has fewer than 95,000 clones, 86% seen once. Sequences were obtained from CD4+ T cells from PBMCs. The receptor set was obtained from a man aged 50-60 years in good health and CMV-seronegative.

The chain uses TRBV19 and TRBJ1-6; D gene ambiguous. The CDR3 covers 14 residues. V was pared by 5 bases and J by 0 bases, with 5 bases between. Germline V CDR1 and CDR2: LNHDA, SQIVND (reference sequence). DNA for the CDR3: TGTGCCAGTAGTCAGAGCTCCTATAATTCACCCCTCCACTTT. Residues: CASSQSSYNSPLHF. Full variable domain (rest looked up from reference TRBV19 and TRBJ1-6): DGGITQSPKYLFRKEGQNVTLSCEQNLNHDAMYWYRQDPGQGLRLIYYSQIVNDFQKGDIAEGYSVSREKKESFPLTVTSAQKNPTAFYLCASSQSSYNSPLHFGNGTRLTVT.

The chain is built from TRBV7-2 and TRBJ2-1, with TRBD1 matching 8 bases. After removal of 1 base from V and 15 bases from J, the junction contained 2 bases not matched to a gene. This CDR3 is built from 11 residues. Per the germline V gene, CDR1 is SGHTA and CDR2 is FQGNSA. The CDR3 sequence is CASSLGQGLFF. For the CDR3, the DNA is TGTGCCAGCAGCTTAGGACAGGGGCTGTTCTTC. Using reference TRBV7-2 and TRBJ2-1 for the parts outside the CDR3, the full variable domain is GAGVSQSPSNKVTEKGKDVELRCDPISGHTALYWYRQSLGQGLEFLIYFQGNSAPDKSGLPSDRFSAERTGGSVSTLTIQRTQQEDSAVYLCASSLGQGLFFGPGTRLTVL.

This clone was observed once. This sequence joins TRBV7-9 and TRBJ1-2; 11 nucleotides align to TRBD1. The germline V gene has CDR1 SEHNR and CDR2 FQNEAQ (reference sequence). This CDR3 has 14 amino acids. The junction had 1 base not matched to a gene; V was cut back by 1 base and J by 6 bases. CDR3 in amino acids: CASSLEDRGHGYTF. The DNA of the CDR3 is TGTGCCAGCAGCTTAGAGGACAGGGGGCATGGCTACACCTTC.

The J gene is TRBJ2-2, the V gene TRBV5-4; TRBD1 is a possible D gene (7 bases). Germline values: CDR1 SGHNT, CDR2 YYREEE (reference sequence). Between the trimmed V and J ends, which lost 4 bases and 4 bases, there was a span of 17 bases. CDR3 length equals 16 residues. The CDR3 sequence: CASSGGQAGPTGELFF. The DNA of the CDR3 is TGTGCCAGCAGCGGTGGACAGGCGGGGCCCACCGGGGAGCTGTTTTTT.

The chain couples TRBV30 to TRBJ2-5, with D perhaps TRBD1 or TRBD2 (5 bases each). Trimming removed 6 bases from V and 9 bases from J, with 17 bases in between. This CDR3 is built from 12 residues. Looked up from germline, CDR1 is GTSNPN and CDR2 is SVGIG (reference sequence). CDR3: CACTMGTPPQYF. The CDR3 DNA follows: TGTGCCTGTACTATGGGGACCCCCCCCCAGTACTTC.

This chain connects TRBV5-4 to TRBJ2-3; the match to TRBD2 covers 10 bases. Germline CDR1 SGHNT, CDR2 YYREEE (reference sequence). V trimming: 4 bases; J trimming: 5 bases; junction bases outside the gene matches: 7. The CDR3 consists of 15 residues. The CDR3 DNA is TGTGCCAGCAGCGGGACTAGCGCCCGTGGAGATACGCAGTATTTT. Translating gives CASSGTSARGDTQYF.

This clone came up once. CDR3 sequence: CAISESQDLNTEAFF. The CDR3 coding sequence is TGTGCCATCAGTGAATCCCAGGACTTGAACACTGAAGCTTTCTTT. This sequence joins TRBV10-3 and TRBJ1-1; D gene uncertain. The CDR3 has 15 amino acids. V dropped 3 bases and J dropped 0 bases, with 11 bases sitting between them. Germline-derived CDR1 and CDR2 are ENHRY and SYGVKD.

This clone has only a few counts. The DNA of the CDR3 is TGTGCCAGCAGTTACTCGAGGACAGGCAATGAAAAACTGTTTTTT. This gives the protein CASSYSRTGNEKLFF. The V call is TRBV6-5, the J call TRBJ1-4, with TRBD1 matching over 7 bases. The germline V gene encodes CDR1 MNHEY and CDR2 SVGAGI. J lost 5 bases, V lost 0 bases, and 3 bases had no gene match. The CDR3 runs to 15 residues.

This chain uses TRBV4-1 with TRBJ2-7; 11 bases match TRBD2. The V gene's germline CDR1 is MGHRA and CDR2 YSYEKL. V was clipped by 0 bases and J by 6 bases; unmatched bases: 7. The CDR3 consists of 16 residues. For the CDR3, the DNA is TGCGCCAGCAGCCAAGATGGGGTAGCGGGGGGGCTCGAGCAGTACTTC. Translating gives CASSQDGVAGGLEQYF.

CDR3 in amino acids: CASSRTSGRTPSTTDTQYF. The DNA of the CDR3 is TGTGCCAGCAGTCGGACTAGCGGGAGGACCCCATCAACCACAGATACGCAGTATTTT. The J gene is TRBJ2-3, the V gene TRBV2; 14 bases agree with TRBD2. J lost 2 bases, V lost 5 bases, and 12 bases had no gene match. The germline V gene encodes CDR1 SNHLY and CDR2 FYNNEI. The CDR3 extends over 19 amino acids.

DNA for the CDR3: TGTGCCAGCAGCTTAGGACACAGAAACTATGGCTACACCTTC. Translated, it gives CASSLGHRNYGYTF. The genes are TRBV7-8 and TRBJ1-2; D is ambiguous. Per germline, CDR1 SGHVS and CDR2 FQNEAQ. The CDR3 has 14 amino acids. V lost 1 base and J lost 2, with 8 bases in between.

The chain joins TRBV7-6 to TRBJ2-7; 8 nucleotides agree with TRBD1. The V segment lost 4 bases and the J segment 3 bases; nucleotides outside the gene matches: 8. Germline V gene sequence: CDR1 SGHVS, CDR2 FNYEAQ. The CDR3 length is 15 residues. This chain's CDR3 is CASSWRTGFHYEQYF. In DNA form, the CDR3 reads TGTGCCAGCAGCTGGAGGACAGGGTTCCACTACGAGCAGTACTTC.

This chain connects TRBV11-2 to TRBJ2-5, with D maybe TRBD2 (6 bases). CDR3 length: 13 amino acids. The V gene lost 8 bases and the J gene lost 1 base, with 11 bases spanning the gap. The germline V gene encodes CDR1 SGHAT and CDR2 FQNNGV. The CDR3 DNA sequence: TGTGCCAGCGCCTTCGGGAGCCAAGAGACCCAGTACTTC. It codes for CASAFGSQETQYF.

This chain uses TRBV7-8 with TRBJ1-2; no definite D call. Germline CDR1 SGHVS, CDR2 FQNEAQ. The germline V and J ends were trimmed by 5 bases and 7 bases, with 14 bases remaining between them. The CDR3 has 13 amino acids. The CDR3 sequence: CASSPSGWGGYTF. As DNA, the CDR3 is TGTGCCAGCAGCCCCTCGGGGTGGGGTGGCTACACCTTC.

The chain employs TRBV11-2 and TRBJ1-1; a possible D gene is TRBD1 (6 bases). The length of the CDR3 is 15 residues. V gave up 1 base and J gave up 8 bases, with 17 bases separating them. CDR1 SGHAT and CDR2 FQNNGV come from the germline V gene. The CDR3 DNA sequence: TGTGCCAGCAGCTTAGGGAGGGGGACGGATGGGGAAGCTTTCTTT. Translated, it gives CASSLGRGTDGEAFF.

The rearrangement links TRBV19 to TRBJ2-5; D unresolved. Trimming took 4 bases from V and 0 from J, leaving 6 bases between them. The CDR3 runs 13 residues. Germline V gene sequence: CDR1 LNHDA, CDR2 SQIVND (reference sequence). CDR3 DNA: TGTGCCAGTAGTAAGGGCCACCAAGAGACCCAGTACTTC. Translation: CASSKGHQETQYF.

The chain carries TRBV28 and TRBJ1-3, with TRBD1 matching 7 bases. CDR1 is MDHEN and CDR2 is SYDVKM in the germline V gene. V trimming: 6 bases; J trimming: 2 bases; junction bases outside the gene matches: 4. The CDR3 is made up of 14 amino acids. The CDR3 sequence: CASRPGQPGNTIYF. CDR3 in DNA: TGTGCCAGCAGGCCGGGACAGCCTGGAAACACCATATATTTT.

This sequence joins TRBV28 and TRBJ2-7; maybe TRBD1 (6 bases). Trimming pared 6 bases from V and 3 bases from J, leaving 12 bases between. The CDR3 totals 13 residues. Germline V lookup: CDR1 MDHEN, CDR2 SYDVKM. The CDR3 DNA is TGTGCCAGCAGCAGGGGCCCCGTCTACGAGCAGTACTTC. It encodes CASSRGPVYEQYF.

The gene calls are TRBV9 and TRBJ2-7; 8 bases are shared with TRBD2. The CDR3 length is 15 residues. Per the germline V gene, CDR1 is SGDLS and CDR2 is YYNGEE. After removal of 4 bases from V and 4 bases from J, the junction contained 10 bases not matched to a gene. The CDR3 protein is CASSPNTGGPYEQYF. The DNA of the CDR3 is TGTGCCAGCAGCCCCAATACGGGGGGGCCGTACGAGCAGTACTTC.

This rearrangement joins TRBV27 to TRBJ1-1; D not resolved. This CDR3 has 13 residues. The germline CDR1 and CDR2 sequences are MNHEY and SMNVEV (reference sequence). The V end lost 7 bases, the J end lost 1 base, and 10 bases lay between the germline ends. Here the CDR3 DNA reads TGTGCCAGCATTAAAGGCCCGAACACTGAAGCTTTCTTT. Translating it yields CASIKGPNTEAFF.

The chain employs TRBV28 and TRBJ2-3; D is possibly TRBD2 (6 bases). CDR1 and CDR2 from the germline V gene are MDHEN and SYDVKM. This CDR3 spans 11 amino acids. With 5 bases removed from V and 8 bases from J, the gap between germline ends came to 8 bases. The CDR3 is CASSNGGTQYF. DNA for the CDR3: TGTGCCAGCAGTAACGGGGGTACGCAGTATTTT.

The chain joins TRBV6-5 to TRBJ2-3, with 8 positions matching TRBD2. V shed 9 bases and J 3 bases; nucleotides not matched to a gene: 8. The CDR3 length is 14 residues. CDR1 MNHEY and CDR2 SVGAGI come from the germline V gene. CDR3 amino acids: CASARGGRTDTQYF. CDR3 nucleotide sequence: TGTGCCAGTGCCCGGGGGGGCCGGACAGATACGCAGTATTTT.

The table lists this clone with a few counts. The chain couples TRBV7-8 to TRBJ1-5; D remains unclear. Per the germline V gene, CDR1 is SGHVS and CDR2 is FQNEAQ. There are 13 residues in the CDR3. V shed 1 base and J shed 7 bases, with 8 bases lying between them. CDR3 sequence (DNA): TGTGCCAGCAGCTTAGTGCCCGGGCAGCCCCAGCATTTT. Translation gives CASSLVPGQPQHF.

The chain links TRBV5-1 to TRBJ2-1; 9 positions match TRBD2. The trim removed 0 bases at V and 7 bases at J, leaving 17 bases unmatched. The CDR3 consists of 19 residues. In germline, CDR1 is SGHRS, CDR2 YFSETQ. CDR3 nucleotides: TGCGCCAGCAGCTTGGGCTTTTTAGCGGGGGCAGATGGTGGGAATGAGCAGTTCTTC. This gives the protein CASSLGFLAGADGGNEQFF.

V usage is TRBV28 and J usage is TRBJ2-6; a possible D gene is TRBD1 (5 bases). The CDR3 extends over 15 amino acids. Trimming removed 5 bases from V and 1 base from J, with 9 bases in between. Germline lookup yields CDR1 MDHEN and CDR2 SYDVKM. The CDR3 DNA reads TGTGCCAGCAGTCGGCAGGGTTCTGGGGCCAACGTCCTGACTTTC. Translation: CASSRQGSGANVLTF.

The rearrangement uses TRBV9 and TRBJ1-5, with 10 bases fitting TRBD1. CDR1 and CDR2 from the germline V gene are SGDLS and YYNGEE. J lost 5 bases, V lost 2 bases, and 4 bases had no gene match. This CDR3 contains 15 residues. The CDR3 nucleotides read TGTGCCAGCAGCGTTGGACAGGGGGTGGATCAGCCCCAGCATTTT. Its protein is CASSVGQGVDQPQHF.

This sequence joins TRBV10-3 and TRBJ2-1; a weak D match, TRBD1 (5 bases). The V end was cut by 1 base, the J end by 2 bases, with 9 bases between. Germline V lookup: CDR1 ENHRY, CDR2 SYGVKD. The CDR3 runs to 15 residues. CDR3 amino acids: CAISEWAGTYNEQFF. CDR3 DNA sequence: TGTGCCATCAGTGAGTGGGCAGGGACCTACAATGAGCAGTTCTTC.

The chain joins TRBV19 to TRBJ2-2, with TRBD2 matching over 12 bases. Germline lookup yields CDR1 LNHDA and CDR2 SQIVND (reference sequence). V trimming: 8 bases; J trimming: 7 bases; junction bases outside the gene matches: 5. The CDR3 extends over 14 amino acids. The CDR3 bases are TGTGCCAGTGACACTAGCGGGGGGTTCGGGGAGCTGTTTTTT. Residues: CASDTSGGFGELFF.